A selection of T cell receptor beta chains follows, all from one sample in a study of T cells after yellow fever vaccination. TCRdb independently ran MiXCR on the 5' RACE reads; one entry per CDR3 protein. The repertoire consists of about 260,000 distinct CDR3 sequences, with 13% occurring once and the leading ten covering less than 0.55%. This material consisted of CD4+ T cells sorted from PBMCs, taken 45 days after the yellow fever booster vaccination. These receptors came from a man aged 30 to 45 who received the YFV17D yellow fever vaccine. Both conserved end residues are part of each CDR3. D genes are given only for firm matches. Where a row states a size, it is once, few, many or the class of an expanded clone; other rows omit it.

d_call cdr3_length j_call v_call clone_size cdr3_nt cdr3_aa
- 14 TRBJ2-1 TRBV4-3 - TGCGCCAGCAGCCAAGGCAGTGAGGGCAATGAGCAGTTCTTC CASSQGSEGNEQFF
- 15 TRBJ1-5 TRBV6-2/TRBV6-3 - TGTGCCAGCCGTCCCCGGGGACACCTCAATCAGCCCCAGCATTTT CASRPRGHLNQPQHF
TRBD2 16 TRBJ2-1 TRBV5-1 - TGCGCCAGCAGCGCACTAGCGGGAGGAGGGAGGGGTGAGCAGTTCTTC CASSALAGGGRGEQFF
TRBD1 14 TRBJ1-6 TRBV2 few TGTGCCAGCAGGATAGGACAGGGGAATTCACCCCTCCACTTT CASRIGQGNSPLHF
- 11 TRBJ2-1 TRBV10-3 - TGTGCCATCAGTGTCGTGGATGAGCAGTTCTTC CAISVVDEQFF
- 15 TRBJ2-5 TRBV24-1 few TGTGCCACCAGTTACTCCGGGACCGCTCAAGAGACCCAGTACTTC CATSYSGTAQETQYF
TRBD2 13 TRBJ2-5 TRBV12-3/TRBV12-4 few TGTGCCAGCACTGGGGGGGTGCAAGAGACCCAGTACTTC CASTGGVQETQYF
TRBD2 20 TRBJ2-6 TRBV14 - TGTGCCAGCAGCCATAGAGTAGGGGCTAGCGGTAACTCTGGGGCCAACGTCCTGACTTTC CASSHRVGASGNSGANVLTF
TRBD1 15 TRBJ2-7 TRBV4-3 many TGCGCCAGCAGCCGTTCTACAGGGGACTCCTACGAGCAGTACTTC CASSRSTGDSYEQYF
- 14 TRBJ2-7 TRBV12-3/TRBV12-4 - TGTGCCAGCAGTTCAGAACAGGGCGTCTACGAGCAGTACTTC CASSSEQGVYEQYF
TRBD1 16 TRBJ2-3 TRBV2 - TGTGCCGGCAGGACAGGTCTTCCCCCGGGCACAGATACGCAGTATTTT CAGRTGLPPGTDTQYF
TRBD1 18 TRBJ2-6 TRBV27 - TGTGCCAGCAATCTGTCCCCGGGACAGTTCTCTGGGGCCAACGTCCTGACTTTC CASNLSPGQFSGANVLTF
TRBD1 17 TRBJ2-3 TRBV5-1 - TGCGCCAGCAGCTCGATATGGCCCGGGACAGAGGCAGATACGCAGTATTTT CASSSIWPGTEADTQYF
TRBD1 14 TRBJ2-2 TRBV29-1 - TGCAGCGCCCGCCGGGACAGGGGTAACGGGGAGCTGTTTTTT CSARRDRGNGELFF
- 14 TRBJ2-3 TRBV18 few TGTGCCAGCTCACCGTGGACTAATGTAGATACGCAGTATTTT CASSPWTNVDTQYF
TRBD2 16 TRBJ2-2 TRBV3-1 - TGTGCCAGCAGCCAAAACGGGAGGGCCGGAACCGGGGAGCTGTTTTTT CASSQNGRAGTGELFF
- 11 TRBJ1-1 TRBV30 many TGTGCCTCCCGAACCCGCAGTACGGCTTTCTTT CASRTRSTAFF
- 16 TRBJ2-5 TRBV9 few TGTGCCAGCAGCGTGTCTCTGGACAGCCCGCAAGAGACCCAGTACTTC CASSVSLDSPQETQYF
- 15 TRBJ1-1 TRBV5-1 - TGCGCCAGCAGCTTGGAACTCCAGACCACCACTGAAGCTTTCTTT CASSLELQTTTEAFF
- 14 TRBJ2-1 TRBV20-1 few TGCAGTGCTAGAGGGAGATACTCCCGGAATGAGCAGTTCTTC CSARGRYSRNEQFF
- 12 TRBJ2-1 TRBV10-1 - TGCGCCAGCAGTAGGAACCCTGGTGATCAGTTCTTC CASSRNPGDQFF
- 16 TRBJ2-1 TRBV9 few TGTGCCAGCAGCGTAGCTTGGGACTCCCGTTACAATGAGCAGTTCTTC CASSVAWDSRYNEQFF
- 16 TRBJ1-1 TRBV6-5 - TGTGCCAGCAGTTACTCCCCAGGGGCGCCGAACACTGAAGCTTTCTTT CASSYSPGAPNTEAFF
TRBD1 16 TRBJ2-2 TRBV6-5 - TGTGCCAGCAGTTACTCGACAGGGGGGAACACCGGGGAGCTGTTTTTT CASSYSTGGNTGELFF
- 14 TRBJ1-4 TRBV20-1 few TGCAGTGCTAGAGAAGGCACTTGGGGTGAAAAACTGTTTTTT CSAREGTWGEKLFF
TRBD2 16 TRBJ2-1 TRBV9 - TGTGCCAGCAGCGTATTCGAGCGGGGAGCCTACAATGAGCAGTTCTTC CASSVFERGAYNEQFF
- 16 TRBJ2-3 TRBV7-8 - TGTGCCAGCAGCATACAGGGGAACGGGGACTATAATACGCAGTATTTT CASSIQGNGDYNTQYF
- 19 TRBJ2-1 TRBV19 - TGTGCCAGTAGTTCCAACCATCGGGACCCCAGAGCTACCTACAATGAGCAGTTCTTC CASSSNHRDPRATYNEQFF